A single sample gave rise to the 5 T cell receptor beta chains below, sequenced in a study of T-cell memory formation after mild COVID-19. TCRdb itself ran the 5' RACE reads through MiXCR, one entry per CDR3 protein. The sample holds approximately 250,000 distinct CDR3 sequences; approximately 16% are singletons and the top ten take 20% to 25%. Sequencing was done on a sample of PBMCs or a T cell subset sorted from them (not recorded which). These receptors all come from a man aged 18 to 29 who had mild COVID-19 (a few samples of this study predate the infection). Cell type and time point are not known.

This rearrangement joins TRBV24-1 to TRBJ2-1, with 7 bases identical to TRBD1. Germline loops: CDR1 KGHDR, CDR2 SFDVKD. J lost 10 bases, V lost 4 bases, and 9 bases had no gene match. The CDR3 length is 14 residues. CDR3 residues: CATSDIRQGREQFF. For the CDR3, the DNA is TGTGCCACCAGTGACATTCGACAGGGCAGAGAGCAGTTCTTC.

This sequence joins TRBV15 and TRBJ1-2; TRBD1 might be the D (6 bases). The length of the CDR3 is 13 residues. Between the trimmed V and J ends, which lost 1 base and 8 bases, there was a span of 11 bases. Looked up from germline, CDR1 is LNHNV and CDR2 is YYDKDF (reference sequence). In DNA form, the CDR3 reads TGTGCCACCAGCAGAGTAGAGGGACAAGGCTACACCTTC. As protein: CATSRVEGQGYTF.

V and J are TRBV2 and TRBJ2-1; possible D gene TRBD2, 7 bases. This CDR3 contains 14 residues. Germline-derived CDR1 and CDR2 are SNHLY and FYNNEI. Deletions cut 6 bases from V and 6 bases from J, with 15 bases between. The CDR3 protein is CASRGGGPLNEQFF. The CDR3 DNA reads TGTGCCAGCAGAGGCGGGGGCCCCCTCAATGAGCAGTTCTTC. The full variable domain, rest sourced from reference TRBV2 and TRBJ2-1, is EPEVTQTPSHQVTQMGQEVILRCVPISNHLYFYWYRQILGQKVEFLVSFYNNEISEKSEIFDDQFSVERPDGSNFTLKIRSTKLEDSAMYFCASRGGGPLNEQFFGPGTRLTVL.

This sequence joins TRBV29-1 and TRBJ2-3, with 8 bases aligning to TRBD2. Per the germline V gene, CDR1 is SQVTM and CDR2 is ANQGSEA. This CDR3 is 14 amino acids long. The ends lost 3 bases at V and 2 bases at J; junction bases unmatched: 4. The CDR3 is CSVEAGGPTDTQYF. DNA of the CDR3: TGCAGCGTTGAGGCGGGGGGTCCCACAGATACGCAGTATTTT.

This clonotype showed up many times. This chain connects TRBV20-1 to TRBJ1-1; unclear D gene. V was trimmed by 0 bases and J by 7 bases, leaving 3 bases between them. CDR1 and CDR2 from the germline V gene are DFQATT and SNEGSKA (reference sequence). The CDR3 is made up of 10 amino acids. The CDR3 sequence is CSARDNEAFF. The CDR3 DNA reads as TGCAGTGCTAGAGACAATGAAGCTTTCTTT.